Listed here are 3 T cell receptor beta chains from one sample, sequenced in a study of tumor-infiltrating lymphocytes in oesophageal squamous cell carcinoma. Using its own MiXCR run on the PCR reads, TCRdb lists one record per CDR3 protein. The table records over 14,000 distinct CDR3 sequences, roughly half of them present only once. The source material was blood. These receptors were taken from a male donor with esophageal squamous cell carcinoma.

The chain has TRBV18 and TRBJ2-1; tentative D call: TRBD1 (6 bases). The J call may not be correct, given that the DNA end is closer to TRBJ2-7. The CDR3 is made up of 14 amino acids. Looked up from germline, CDR1 is KGHSH and CDR2 is LQKENI. The DNA of the CDR3 is TGTGCCAGCTCACCCAGCTTAGGGGACATCGAGCAGTACTTC. This encodes CASSPSLGDIEQYF.

This clonotype was seen a handful of times. The chain employs TRBV6-1 and TRBJ2-3; 7 bases agree with TRBD2. Germline values: CDR1 MNHNS, CDR2 SASEGT. The CDR3 runs to 14 residues. V shed 7 bases, J shed 2 bases, and the junction held 6 bases outside the gene matches. The CDR3 nucleotides are TGTGCCAGCAAGCCTAGCGGACCCACAGATACGCAGTATTTT. It encodes CASKPSGPTDTQYF.

The sample holds many counts of this clonotype. This chain uses TRBV5-1 with TRBJ2-7; no clear D gene. The V end was cut by 0 bases, the J end by 6 bases, with 19 bases between. The CDR3 spans 16 residues. Germline V gene data show CDR1 as SGHRS and CDR2 as YFSETQ. This chain's CDR3 is CASSLDLGLLSREQYF. In nucleotides, the CDR3 is TGCGCCAGCAGCTTGGATTTAGGCCTCTTATCCCGCGAGCAGTACTTC.